This TCR beta chain is drawn from a study of T-cell reconstitution after alpha-beta-depleted transplantation in children. Library preparation (for TCRbeta) was performed with unique molecular identifiers. MiXCR, run by TCRdb on the PCR reads, gives a single entry per CDR3 protein. Of 500,000 or so distinct CDR3 sequences in the sample, about 10% are singletons; the top ten hold 12% to 15%. This clonotype was seen repeatedly, ten times or more. As yet, its antigen is unknown. General study findings and limits: Surviving recipient T cells and intrathymic progenitors accounted for some patients' high TCRbeta diversity at day 60.

After removal of 7 bases from V and 0 bases from J, the junction contained 10 bases not matched to a gene. CDR3 length: 17 amino acids. CDR1 is MDHEN, CDR2 SYDVKM, per germline. This clonotype was obtained from a female patient aged 2 to 10 who had a stem cell transplant for aplastic anemia, so the T cells may come from the graft donor. The rearrangement joins TRBV28 to TRBJ2-3, with TRBD1 identical over 10 bases. This specimen was PBMCs, mostly from graft donor cells, taken 180 days after TCRalphabeta/CD19-depleted stem cell transplant. The CDR3, as DNA: TGTGCCAGCACCAGTCCCGGGACAGGGGAAAGCACAGATACGCAGTATTTT. It yields the protein CASTSPGTGESTDTQYF.